The clone carrying this T cell receptor beta chain was recorded once. What it binds is not known. This sample is drawn from a study of PD-1 blockade in classical Hodgkin lymphoma. Patients all relapsed after autologous stem cell transplantation, and there was variation in brentuximab vedotin exposure. Points from the study as a whole: The study reported lower baseline TCR diversity in newly diagnosed patients than in healthy donors. Those achieving complete response showed baseline diversity like newly diagnosed patients.

The CDR3 runs to 16 residues. Germline trimming cut 4 bases from V and 9 bases from J; bases unmatched to any gene: 13. CDR1 and CDR2 from the germline V gene are SGHTA and FQGNSA. The protocol was immunoSEQ multiplex PCR, while the TCRdb copy is restricted to in-frame clones and leaves out a portion. Found here are under 20,000 clones, around 86% of them singletons; the top ten hold around 12%. The chain links TRBV7-2 to TRBJ2-3; TRBD2 matches at 10 bases. This sequence was found in a human donor with classical Hodgkin lymphoma. The sample consisted of peripheral blood mononuclear cells (PBMCs), taken before the second cycle of nivolumab. The CDR3 spells CASSSRSGGAFMTQYF. CDR3 bases: TGTGCCAGCAGCTCAAGAAGCGGGGGGGCATTTATGACGCAGTATTTT.